These 19 T cell receptor beta chains were sequenced from one sample in a study of T cell clonality in common variable immunodeficiency (dated by TCRdb to the mid-2010s). Library prep was done by the immunoSEQ multiplex PCR assay. TCRdb took over this immuneACCESS table, retaining in-frame rearrangements with V and J assigned. Such tables are incomplete; in checked studies, under half of the missing clones stem from an unresolved V gene, and the remainder is unexplained. The table records 25,000 to 35,000 clones for this sample, and not one of them appears only once. The top ten hold about 13% of the sample. Sequencing was performed on peripheral blood mononuclear cells. These receptors were collected from a person aged 18 to 75 in good health.

This clone was seen repeatedly, ten times or more. The CDR3 end falls 3 residues outside the read, so it is completed with the germline J gene. V is TRBV5-4 and J is TRBJ2-7; TRBD2 matches at 13 bases. Germline trimming cut 6 bases from V and 4 bases from J; bases unmatched to any gene: 10. The CDR3 spans 16 residues. Germline V gene data show CDR1 as SGHNT and CDR2 as YYREEE (reference sequence). CDR3 amino acids: CASTTSGGPKAYEQYF. Partial CDR3 DNA: TGTGCCAGCACGACTAGCGGGGGGCCCAAGGCATACGAG.

This clone was seen at least ten times. CDR3 protein: CASRSQGVYYGYTF. CDR3 DNA (partial): TGTGCCAGCAGATCACAGGGGGTATATTATGGC. The V call is TRBV6-2 or TRBV6-3, the J call TRBJ1-2; 8 positions match TRBD1. The read terminates 3 residues ahead of where the CDR3 ends, so the germline J gene completes it. The V and J ends lost 6 bases and 5 bases, in that order; junction bases with no gene match: 8. In germline, CDR1 is MNHEY, CDR2 SVGEGT. The length of the CDR3 is 14 residues.

In regard to this clone: Read data end 3 residues before the CDR3 end; the end is taken from the germline J gene. This chain links TRBV20-1 with TRBJ1-1; 7 bases align to TRBD1. Germline V lookup: CDR1 DFQATT, CDR2 SNEGSKA (reference sequence). The J segment lost 1 base and the V segment lost 3 bases, leaving 5 bases of the junction unmatched. This CDR3 contains 14 residues. CDR3 residues: CSASTTGRNTEAFF. Incomplete CDR3 DNA: TGCAGTGCTAGTACGACAGGGCGGAACACTGAA.

The table lists this clone with many counts. The read gets to within 3 residues of the CDR3 end, and the germline J gene fills in the rest. V gene TRBV19 combines with J gene TRBJ1-1, with D possibly TRBD1 on 5 matching bases. V gave up 7 bases and J gave up 3 bases, with 21 bases separating them. CDR1 is LNHDA and CDR2 is SQIVND in the germline V gene (reference sequence). This CDR3 contains 16 residues. CDR3 bases read: TGTGCCAGTAAAAAGGGGACGACTAGAACCGACACTGAA. This gives the protein CASKKGTTRTDTE. In full, the CDR3 is CASKKGTTRTDTEAFF.

This clone was recorded many times. The read gets to within 3 residues of the CDR3 end, and the germline J gene fills in the rest. V usage is TRBV20-1 and J usage is TRBJ2-3; D not certain. V lost 5 bases to trimming and J lost 5 bases, with 20 bases between them. The length of the CDR3 is 15 residues. Germline-derived CDR1 and CDR2 are DFQATT and SNEGSKA (reference sequence). The CDR3 here is CSAHTPSGPGDTQYF. The covered CDR3 bases are TGCAGTGCTCACACGCCGTCGGGTCCTGGAGATACG.

This clone has at least ten counts. Coverage ceases 3 residues before the CDR3 finishes, and the germline J gene fills in the end. This chain connects TRBV7-2 to TRBJ1-2; 8 bases map to TRBD1. The CDR3 is 13 residues long. Germline values: CDR1 SGHTA, CDR2 FQGNSA. The sequenced CDR3 bases are TGTGCCAGCAGTCCACAGGGGGGAGGAGGC. Encoded protein: CASSPQGGGG. In full, the CDR3 is CASSPQGGGGYTF.

This clone was seen repeatedly, ten times or more. The read falls 3 residues short of the CDR3 end, and the missing part is taken from the germline J gene. The chain recombines TRBV7-6 with TRBJ2-3; D might be TRBD2 (5 bases). Between the trimmed V and J ends, which lost 5 bases and 4 bases, there was a span of 16 bases. Germline values: CDR1 SGHVS, CDR2 FNYEAQ. The CDR3 spans 15 residues. The CDR3 here is CASSLGLGRADTQYF. The covered CDR3 bases are TGTGCCAGCAGCCTCGGACTCGGACGTGCAGATACG.

This clone occurred a few times. The read ends 3 residues shy of where the CDR3 ends; the end is completed using the germline J gene. The chain uses TRBV5-1 and TRBJ2-2; 9 nucleotides agree with TRBD1. Germline lookup yields CDR1 SGHRS and CDR2 YFSETQ. This CDR3 is built from 15 residues. CDR3 bases read: TGCGCCAGCAGTTCCGCCGGGACAGGGTATGGAAAG. This codes for CASSSAGTGYGK. The full CDR3 is CASSSAGTGYGKLFF.

There are many counts of this clone. The read falls 3 residues short of the CDR3 end, and the missing part is taken from the germline J gene. The V and J genes are TRBV7-8 and TRBJ2-2; 8 bases fit TRBD1. This CDR3 spans 14 amino acids. Germline CDR1 and CDR2: SGHVS and FQNEAQ. The CDR3 sequence: CASGGQGSTGELFF. The covered CDR3 bases are TGTGCATCAGGTGGACAGGGATCCACCGGGGAG.

This clone was detected many times. The CDR3 end lies 3 residues beyond the end of the read and is filled in from the germline J gene. The chain has TRBV29-1 and TRBJ2-7; possibly TRBD1 for D (5 bases). The germline V gene has CDR1 SQVTM and CDR2 ANQGSEA. Trimming took off 7 bases at V and 1 base at J, with 14 bases between the two ends. This CDR3 has 13 amino acids. The CDR3 is CSALGQLSYEQYF. The CDR3 bases that were read are TGCAGCGCCTTGGGGCAACTTTCCTACGAG.

The table lists this clone with many counts. The missing CDR3 end, 3 residues past where the read stops, is filled in from the germline J gene. The chain has TRBV6-2 or TRBV6-3 and TRBJ1-6; 8 bases line up with TRBD1. CDR3 length equals 13 residues. J gave up 9 bases and V 7 bases, and 5 bases lay outside the gene matches. The germline gives CDR1 MNHEY, CDR2 SVGEGT. The CDR3 protein is CASNSGGSSPLHF. The sequenced CDR3 bases are TGTGCCAGCAACTCAGGGGGCAGTTCACCC.

This clone was recorded many times. Sequencing ends 3 residues short of the CDR3 end; the germline J gene provides the rest. The chain couples TRBV18 to TRBJ1-1; TRBD1 matches at 9 bases. CDR3 length: 16 amino acids. CDR1 is KGHSH and CDR2 is LQKENI in the germline V gene. The J segment lost 5 bases and the V segment lost 3 bases, leaving 10 bases of the junction unmatched. CDR3 sequence: CASSPDRGIGGTEAFF. The CDR3 bases that were read are TGTGCCAGCTCACCCGACAGGGGGATAGGGGGGACTGAA. Using reference TRBV18 and TRBJ1-1 for the parts outside the CDR3, the full variable domain is NAGVMQNPRHLVRRRGQEARLRCSPMKGHSHVYWYRQLPEEGLKFMVYLQKENIIDESGMPKERFSAEFPKEGPSILRIQQVVRGDSAAYFCASSPDRGIGGTEAFFGQGTRLTVV.

The sample holds many counts of this clone. Read data end 3 residues before the CDR3 end; the end is taken from the germline J gene. The genes are TRBV6-2 or TRBV6-3 and TRBJ1-2; 7 bases align to TRBD1. The germline CDR1 and CDR2 sequences are MNHEY and SVGEGT. V dropped 7 bases and J dropped 2; count of bases not matched to a gene: 4. The CDR3 contains 13 residues. The part of the CDR3 DNA that was read is TGTGCCAGCATCGCGACAGGGAACTATGGC. It specifies CASIATGNYG. The full CDR3 is CASIATGNYGYTF.

This clone was picked up many times. The read ends 3 residues early relative to the CDR3; the germline J gene fills the gap. This chain connects TRBV6-1 to TRBJ2-7; 9 bases are shared with TRBD2. CDR1 is MNHNS, CDR2 SASEGT, per germline. The ends lost 4 bases at V and 0 bases at J; junction bases unmatched: 4. The CDR3 covers 15 residues. The part of the CDR3 DNA that was read is TGTGCCAGCAGTGGTCAGCGGGGGGTCTCCTACGAG. Translated, it gives CASSGQRGVSYE. The CDR3 in full is CASSGQRGVSYEQYF.

The table lists this clone with many counts. The read ends 3 residues before the CDR3 terminus; that terminus is restored from the germline J gene. The V gene is TRBV29-1, the J gene TRBJ1-6; D is unclear. Germline CDR1 and CDR2: SQVTM and ANQGSEA. V lost 6 bases to trimming and J lost 1 base, with 13 bases between them. The CDR3 is made up of 15 amino acids. The part of the CDR3 DNA that was read is TGCAGCGTAACCACGGGGTTATCCTATAATTCACCC. It encodes CSVTTGLSYNSP. From start to end, the CDR3 is CSVTTGLSYNSPLHF.

This clone was detected many times. The read terminates 3 residues before the CDR3 end, so the remaining end is supplied by the germline J gene. J is TRBJ2-4 and V is TRBV2; possible D gene TRBD2, 6 bases. Germline CDR1 is SNHLY and CDR2 is FYNNEI. With 8 bases removed from V and 4 bases from J, the gap between germline ends came to 21 bases. CDR3 length: 16 residues. Partial CDR3 DNA: TGTGCCAGCTCGATGGTGGGGGGTGGGGGTAAAAACATT. Amino acid sequence: CASSMVGGGGKNI. The whole CDR3 protein reads CASSMVGGGGKNIQYF.

This clone was observed at least ten times. Read data end 3 residues before the CDR3 end; the end is taken from the germline J gene. This chain connects TRBV7-2 to TRBJ2-2; the D is unclear. Germline lookup yields CDR1 SGHTA and CDR2 FQGNSA. CDR3 size: 12 residues. The V end was cut by 2 bases, the J end by 7 bases, with 5 bases between. CDR3 DNA, as far as it was read: TGTGCCAGCAGCTTATCCATCGGGGAG. This encodes CASSLSIGE. The CDR3 as a whole reads CASSLSIGELFF.

This clone was recorded many times. A junction boundary mismatches the germline segment, possibly from a read error. The read stops 3 residues short of the end of the CDR3; the missing end is completed from the germline J gene. The chain joins TRBV4-2 to TRBJ1-6; D remains unclear. This CDR3 region has 14 residues. CDR1 and CDR2 (germline): LGHNA, YNFKEQ. This CDR3 is CASSQGWSGSPLHF. CDR3 DNA, as far as it was read: TGCGCCAGCAGCCAAGGGTGGAGCGGTTCACCC.

This clone has at least ten counts. The read finishes 3 residues shy of the CDR3 end, and the germline J gene is used to complete it. The chain combines TRBV7-2 with TRBJ2-3; D is uncertain. This CDR3 is 12 amino acids long. CDR1 SGHTA and CDR2 FQGNSA come from the germline V gene. The CDR3 here is CASSFATSAQYF. The CDR3 bases that were read are TGTGCCAGCAGCTTTGCTACTTCGGCG.